Shown below are 19 T cell receptor beta chains from a single sample sequenced in a study of cytomegalovirus exposure and HLA in healthy donors. With 60 Vbeta and 13 Jbeta primers, the PCR was carried out. Only in-frame clones appear in the TCRdb table, and some are missing; sequencing was by immunoSEQ multiplex PCR. This sample carries about 140,000 clones, over 75% of them seen once, and the ten largest clones take 8.8%. Sequencing was performed on PBMCs. These TCRs come from a woman aged 45-60 years in good health and CMV-seropositive.

The V and J genes are TRBV7-9 and TRBJ1-2, with D tentatively TRBD1 (5 bases). CDR3 size: 15 residues. V gave up 6 bases and J gave up 1 base, with 15 bases separating them. Germline lookup yields CDR1 SEHNR and CDR2 FQNEAQ (reference sequence). CDR3 nucleotide sequence: TGTGCCAGCAGTAGGGGCGGCAGCTTTAACTATGGCTACACCTTC. Its protein is CASSRGGSFNYGYTF. Full variable domain (remainder filled in from reference TRBV7-9 and TRBJ1-2): DTGVSQNPRHKITKRGQNVTFRCDPISEHNRLYWYRQTLGQGPEFLTYFQNEAQLEKSRLLSDRFSAERPKGSFSTLEIQRTEQGDSAMYLCASSRGGSFNYGYTFGSGTRLTVV.

The chain combines TRBV2 with TRBJ1-4, with 7 bases identical to TRBD1. Germline V CDR1 and CDR2: SNHLY, FYNNEI. The junction had 5 bases not matched to a gene; V was cut back by 0 bases and J by 4 bases. This CDR3 contains 16 residues. In nucleotides, the CDR3 is TGTGCCAGCAGTGAAGCGGCCCGGGACAGTAATGAAAAACTGTTTTTT. Amino acid sequence: CASSEAARDSNEKLFF.

The gene calls are TRBV7-9 and TRBJ1-1, with TRBD1 matching 9 bases. Germline V lookup: CDR1 SEHNR, CDR2 FQNEAQ (reference sequence). V lost 1 base to trimming and J lost 4 bases; unmatched junction nucleotides: 4. CDR3 length: 15 residues. CDR3: CASSLGDREVTEAFF. The CDR3 nucleotides read TGTGCCAGCAGCTTAGGGGACAGGGAAGTCACTGAAGCTTTCTTT.

The CDR3 nucleotides are TGTGCCAGCAGCCAAGAGGGGAGGGCTAGCAGGTACTTC. It encodes CASSQEGRASRYF. The V call is TRBV4-2, the J call TRBJ2-7; TRBD2 aligns across 7 bases. With V trimmed by 0 bases and J by 12 bases, 8 bases remained unmatched. The CDR3 totals 13 residues. Germline CDR1 is LGHNA and CDR2 is YNFKEQ.

The rearrangement uses TRBV10-3 and TRBJ2-5, with a possible D match to TRBD2 (7 bases). Germline V gene sequence: CDR1 ENHRY, CDR2 SYGVKD. The CDR3 is 13 amino acids. Trimming cost V 8 bases and J 5 bases, with 15 bases left between them. The CDR3 nucleotides read TGTGCCATCTGGGGAGGGGGTAGGGAGACCCAGTACTTC. Amino acids: CAIWGGGRETQYF.

This clone was seen only once. V usage is TRBV6-1 and J usage is TRBJ2-5; D unresolved. Near its end, the DNA agrees better with TRBJ2-7, so the J call may be wrong. The germline V gene has CDR1 MNHNS and CDR2 SASEGT. This CDR3 has 13 amino acids. The CDR3 sequence is CASSEVPSYEQYF. CDR3 sequence (DNA): TGTGCCAGCAGTGAGGTCCCCTCCTACGAGCAGTACTTC.

This clone was seen just once. The chain couples TRBV27 to TRBJ2-5; no definite D call. With the DNA end fitting TRBJ2-7 better, the J assignment may be wrong. The CDR3 totals 11 residues. Per the germline V gene, CDR1 is MNHEY and CDR2 is SMNVEV (reference sequence). The CDR3 reads CASSTPYEQYF. The CDR3 DNA reads as TGTGCCAGCAGTACCCCCTACGAGCAGTACTTC.

The chain joins TRBV15 to TRBJ1-1; no firm D call. Germline CDR1 LNHNV, CDR2 YYDKDF (reference sequence). The CDR3 sequence is 14 residues long. Trimming took 7 bases from V and 5 from J, leaving 17 bases between them. The CDR3 protein is CATNGSQRETEAFF. As DNA, the CDR3 is TGTGCCACCAACGGGTCCCAGAGAGAAACTGAAGCTTTCTTT.

In regard to this clone: The junction departs from germline at one end; a sequencing error may be responsible. This chain links TRBV7-7 with TRBJ2-2; 10 nucleotides match TRBD1. This CDR3 has 15 amino acids. Germline V gene lookup returns CDR1 SSHAT and CDR2 FNYEAQ (reference sequence). This CDR3 reads CASSPTGGDTGELFF. CDR3 DNA: TGTGCTAGCAGCCCGACAGGGGGCGACACCGGGGAGCTGTTTTTT.

The CDR3 DNA reads TGTGCCAGCAGCACTTCCCCGACAGGGGGCGTAGATACGCAGTATTTT. It codes for CASSTSPTGGVDTQYF. V usage is TRBV9 and J usage is TRBJ2-3, with 10 bases matching TRBD1. Germline lookup yields CDR1 SGDLS and CDR2 YYNGEE. The CDR3 is 16 amino acids. V lost 4 bases to trimming and J lost 5 bases; unmatched junction nucleotides: 10.

This chain links TRBV5-1 with TRBJ2-7; TRBD1 is a possible D gene (5 bases). Trimming took 2 bases from V and 2 from J, leaving 8 bases between them. CDR3 length equals 13 residues. Looked up from germline, CDR1 is SGHRS and CDR2 is YFSETQ. As DNA, the CDR3 is TGCGCCAGCAGCTTACAGGATACCTACGAGCAGTACTTC. Translated, it gives CASSLQDTYEQYF.

V and J are TRBV6-5 and TRBJ2-5, with D uncertain. Trimming removed 0 bases at V and 5 bases at J, with 7 bases between. There are 13 residues in the CDR3. Germline assignment: CDR1 MNHEY and CDR2 SVGAGI. CDR3 sequence reads: CASSYSNQETQYF. CDR3 coding DNA: TGTGCCAGCAGTTACTCGAATCAGGAGACCCAGTACTTC.

This clone has just a few counts. The CDR3 is CASSQGLAGGQTQYF. CDR3 DNA sequence: TGTGCCAGCAGTCAGGGACTAGCGGGGGGACAGACCCAGTACTTC. This sequence joins TRBV5-8 and TRBJ2-5, with 15 bases that match TRBD2. The CDR3 runs to 15 residues. With 5 bases clipped from V and 6 bases from J, the junction kept 5 bases outside the gene matches. CDR1 is SGHTS, CDR2 YDEGEE, per germline.

The rearrangement links TRBV5-1 to TRBJ2-3; D possibly corresponds to TRBD1 (5 bases). The CDR3 runs to 15 residues. Trimming shortened V by 1 base and J by 0 bases, and 9 bases separated the two germline ends. Per germline, CDR1 SGHRS and CDR2 YFSETQ. CDR3 in DNA: TGCGCCAGCAGCTTGCCAGGGTCAAGCACAGATACGCAGTATTTT. As protein: CASSLPGSSTDTQYF.

The genes are TRBV5-1 and TRBJ2-1; weak D call: TRBD1 (6 bases). In germline, CDR1 is SGHRS, CDR2 YFSETQ. This CDR3 spans 16 amino acids. V lost 0 bases and J lost 4, with 14 bases in between. CDR3 DNA sequence: TGCGCCAGCAGCTTGGAAGCTGGGGGCGATTACAATGAGCAGTTCTTC. This encodes CASSLEAGGDYNEQFF.

This chain joins TRBV7-3 and TRBJ2-5, with D unclear. Trimming removed 3 bases at V and 0 bases at J, with 5 bases between. Germline lookup yields CDR1 SGHTA and CDR2 FQGTGA. CDR3 length: 13 residues. Here the CDR3 DNA reads TGTGCCAGCAGCTTGAGGAACCAAGAGACCCAGTACTTC. Encoded protein: CASSLRNQETQYF.

V and J are TRBV25-1 and TRBJ2-7, with 10 positions matching TRBD1. The CDR3 loop spans 15 amino acids. Germline loops: CDR1 MGHDK, CDR2 SYGVNS. V lost 3 bases, J lost 7 bases, and 9 bases stayed unmatched. CDR3 region: CASSDPTGGKSEQYF. The CDR3 nucleotides read TGTGCCAGCAGTGATCCGACAGGGGGCAAGAGTGAGCAGTACTTC.

The chain uses TRBV7-9 and TRBJ1-2, with 8 bases that match TRBD1. The CDR3 totals 13 residues. V was pared by 4 bases and J by 7 bases, with 5 bases of the junction left unmatched. Germline-derived CDR1 and CDR2 are SEHNR and FQNEAQ (reference sequence). DNA of the CDR3: TGTGCCAGCAGCTCGTCGACAGGGGTTGGCTACACCTTC. It encodes CASSSSTGVGYTF.

The J gene is TRBJ2-2, the V gene TRBV4-2; 11 bases line up with TRBD2. The CDR3 length is 17 residues. Trimming at V came to 4 bases and at J to 4 bases, leaving 8 bases not matched to a gene. The germline V gene encodes CDR1 LGHNA and CDR2 YNFKEQ. The CDR3 sequence is CASSPPIAGGPTGELFF. CDR3 nucleotide sequence: TGTGCCAGCAGCCCCCCCATAGCGGGGGGGCCCACCGGGGAGCTGTTTTTT.